This T cell receptor beta chain derives from a study of T-cell reconstitution after alpha-beta-depleted transplantation in children. General study points: Several hundred graft clones that had expanded were reportedly the source of alpha-beta T cells about two months after transplant. Recipient T cells and thymic progenitors that survived gave rise to the high TCRbeta diversity observed at day 60 in some patients. Newly generated T cells supplied most T-cell counts and diversity one year post-transplant.

Trimming left V 6 bases short and J 6 bases short, with 15 bases between. This CDR3 spans 13 amino acids. Molecular barcoding with unique molecular identifiers was used for the TCRbeta library. TCRdb reanalysed the PCR reads using MiXCR and keeps one entry per CDR3 protein. This table holds around 600,000 distinct CDR3 sequences, more than 20% found once. This clonotype was seen ten or more times. Its antigen is currently unknown. The genes are TRBV12-3 or TRBV12-4 and TRBJ2-7, with D perhaps matching TRBD2 (6 bases). The sequence derives from a boy in the first two years of life who had a stem cell transplant for acute myeloid leukemia, so the T cells may come from the graft donor. Sequencing used PBMCs, mostly from graft donor cells, obtained 360 days after TCRalphabeta/CD19-depleted stem cell transplant. The CDR3 protein is CASRVGLLPEQYF. The CDR3 nucleotides read TGTGCCAGCAGGGTGGGACTTCTCCCCGAGCAGTACTTC.